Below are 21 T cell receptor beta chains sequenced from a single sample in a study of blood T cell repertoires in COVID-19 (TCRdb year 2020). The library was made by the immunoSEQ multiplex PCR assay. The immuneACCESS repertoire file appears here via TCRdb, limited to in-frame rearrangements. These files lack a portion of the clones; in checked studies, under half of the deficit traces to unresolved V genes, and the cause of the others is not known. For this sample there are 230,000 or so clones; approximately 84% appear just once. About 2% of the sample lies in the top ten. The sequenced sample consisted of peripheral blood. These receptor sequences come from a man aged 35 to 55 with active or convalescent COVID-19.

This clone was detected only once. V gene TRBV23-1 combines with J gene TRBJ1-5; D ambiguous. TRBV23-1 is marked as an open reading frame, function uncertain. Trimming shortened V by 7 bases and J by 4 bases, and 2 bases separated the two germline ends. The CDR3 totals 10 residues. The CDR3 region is CASINQPQHF. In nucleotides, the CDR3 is TGCGCCAGCATAAATCAGCCCCAGCATTTT.

This chain's CDR3 is CASSAARGAGAFF. In DNA, the CDR3 is TGTGCCAGCAGCGCCGCCCGGGGGGCAGGAGCTTTCTTT. The chain recombines TRBV28 with TRBJ1-1; a possible D gene is TRBD1 (6 bases). Germline V gives CDR1 MDHEN, CDR2 SYDVKM. Trimming shortened V by 6 bases and J by 10 bases, and 18 bases separated the two germline ends. CDR3 size: 13 residues.

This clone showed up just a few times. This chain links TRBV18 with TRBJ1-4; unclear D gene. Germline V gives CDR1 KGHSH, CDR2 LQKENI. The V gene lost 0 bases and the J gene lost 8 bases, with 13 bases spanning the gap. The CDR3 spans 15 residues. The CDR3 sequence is CASSPPGRVPEKLFF. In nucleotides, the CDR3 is TGTGCCAGCTCACCACCGGGGAGGGTACCCGAAAAACTGTTTTTT.

The CDR3 sequence: CAWSVLQGYEQYF. The DNA of the CDR3 is TGTGCCTGGAGTGTTTTACAGGGCTACGAGCAGTACTTC. This chain joins TRBV30 and TRBJ2-7, with D possibly matching TRBD1 (6 bases). Germline V gene data show CDR1 as GTSNPN and CDR2 as SVGIG (reference sequence). With 0 bases removed from V and 3 bases from J, the gap between germline ends came to 9 bases. The CDR3 sequence is 13 residues long.

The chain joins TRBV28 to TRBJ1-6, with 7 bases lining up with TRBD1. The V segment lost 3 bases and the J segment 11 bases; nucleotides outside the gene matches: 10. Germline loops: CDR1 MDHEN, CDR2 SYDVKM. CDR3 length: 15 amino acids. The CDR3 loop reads CASSLTGTAIPPLHF. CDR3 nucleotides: TGTGCCAGCAGTTTGACCGGGACAGCTATTCCACCCCTCCACTTT.

The CDR3 region has the DNA TGTGCCAGCAGCTCAACCCGGACAGCTAACTATGGCTACACCTTC. Protein sequence: CASSSTRTANYGYTF. This rearrangement joins TRBV9 to TRBJ1-2; D may be TRBD1 (6 bases). CDR3 length: 15 residues. V was cut by 4 bases and J by 0 bases, with 13 bases left in between. Germline values: CDR1 SGDLS, CDR2 YYNGEE. The full variable domain, completed using reference TRBV9 and TRBJ1-2, is DSGVTQTPKHLITATGQRVTLRCSPRSGDLSVYWYQQSLDQGLQFLIQYYNGEERAKGNILERFSAQQFPDLHSELNLSSLELGDSALYFCASSSTRTANYGYTFGSGTRLTVV.

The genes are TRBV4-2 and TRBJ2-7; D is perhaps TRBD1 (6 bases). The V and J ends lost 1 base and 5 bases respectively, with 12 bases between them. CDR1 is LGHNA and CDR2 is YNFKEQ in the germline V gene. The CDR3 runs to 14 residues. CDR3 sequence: CASSQVQGKHEQYF. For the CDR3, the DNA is TGTGCCAGCAGCCAAGTTCAGGGGAAGCACGAGCAGTACTTC.

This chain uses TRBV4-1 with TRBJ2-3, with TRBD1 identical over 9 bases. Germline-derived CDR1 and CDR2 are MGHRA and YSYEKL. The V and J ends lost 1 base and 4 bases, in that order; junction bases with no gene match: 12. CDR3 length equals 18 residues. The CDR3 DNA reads TGCGCCAGCAGCCAAGGGGGGCACCGGGACAGGGACTCAGATACGCAGTATTTT. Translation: CASSQGGHRDRDSDTQYF.

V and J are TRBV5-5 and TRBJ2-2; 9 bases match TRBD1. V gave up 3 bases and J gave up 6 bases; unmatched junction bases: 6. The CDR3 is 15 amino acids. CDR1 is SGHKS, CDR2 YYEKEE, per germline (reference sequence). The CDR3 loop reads CASSSGTGIPGELFF. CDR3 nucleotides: TGTGCCAGCAGCTCTGGGACAGGGATACCCGGGGAGCTGTTTTTT.

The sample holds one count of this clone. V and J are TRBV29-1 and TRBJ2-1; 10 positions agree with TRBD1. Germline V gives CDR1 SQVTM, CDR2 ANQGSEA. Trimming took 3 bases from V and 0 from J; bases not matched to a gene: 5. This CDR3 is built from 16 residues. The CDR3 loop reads CSVEEGQGSSYNEQFF. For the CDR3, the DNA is TGCAGCGTTGAGGAGGGACAGGGGAGCTCCTACAATGAGCAGTTCTTC.

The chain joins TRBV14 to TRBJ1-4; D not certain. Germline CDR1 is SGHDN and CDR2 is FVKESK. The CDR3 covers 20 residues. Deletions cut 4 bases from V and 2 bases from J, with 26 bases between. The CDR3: CASSRLVPGSGYRTNEKLFF. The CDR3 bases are TGTGCCAGCAGCCGCCTCGTACCGGGATCCGGGTATCGGACTAATGAAAAACTGTTTTTT.

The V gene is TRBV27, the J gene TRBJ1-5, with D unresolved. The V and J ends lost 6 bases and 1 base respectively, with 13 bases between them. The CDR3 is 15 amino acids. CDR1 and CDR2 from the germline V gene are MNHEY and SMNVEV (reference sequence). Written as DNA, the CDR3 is TGTGCCAGCAGCCTATTTGGGCAGAGCAATCAGCCCCAGCATTTT. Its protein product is CASSLFGQSNQPQHF.

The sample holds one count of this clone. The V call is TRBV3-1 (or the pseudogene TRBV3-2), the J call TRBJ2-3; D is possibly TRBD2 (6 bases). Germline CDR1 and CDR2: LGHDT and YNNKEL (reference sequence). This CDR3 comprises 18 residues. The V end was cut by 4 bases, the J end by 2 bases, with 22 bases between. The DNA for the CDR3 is TGTGCCAGCAGCCCAGACCCGGGGGAGCCAATTTTCACAGATACGCAGTATTTT. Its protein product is CASSPDPGEPIFTDTQYF.

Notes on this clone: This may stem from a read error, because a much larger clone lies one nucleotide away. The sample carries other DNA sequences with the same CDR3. The CDR3 region has the DNA TGTGCCAGCAGCCTACAGGGGAATCAGCCCCAGCATTTT. Residues: CASSLQGNQPQHF. This sequence joins TRBV3-1 (or the pseudogene TRBV3-2) and TRBJ1-5; 7 bases align to TRBD1. V gave up 4 bases and J gave up 4 bases; unmatched junction bases: 1. The germline gives CDR1 LGHDT, CDR2 YNNKEL (reference sequence). This CDR3 is 13 amino acids long.

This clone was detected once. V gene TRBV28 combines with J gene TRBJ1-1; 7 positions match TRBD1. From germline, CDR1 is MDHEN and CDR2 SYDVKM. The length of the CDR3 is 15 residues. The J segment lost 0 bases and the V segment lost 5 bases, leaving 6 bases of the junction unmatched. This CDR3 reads CASSILTGLNTEAFF. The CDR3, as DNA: TGTGCCAGCAGTATACTGACAGGGCTGAACACTGAAGCTTTCTTT.

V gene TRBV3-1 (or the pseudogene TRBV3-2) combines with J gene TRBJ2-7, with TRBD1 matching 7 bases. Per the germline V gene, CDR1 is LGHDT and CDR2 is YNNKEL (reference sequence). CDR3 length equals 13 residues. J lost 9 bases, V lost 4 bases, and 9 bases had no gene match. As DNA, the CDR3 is TGTGCCAGCAGCCCTATGCCCAGACAGGGGCAGTACTTC. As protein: CASSPMPRQGQYF.

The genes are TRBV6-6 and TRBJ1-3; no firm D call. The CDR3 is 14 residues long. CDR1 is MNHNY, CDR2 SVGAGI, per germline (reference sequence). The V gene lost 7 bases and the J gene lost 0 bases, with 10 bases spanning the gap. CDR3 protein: CASISGSSGNTIYF. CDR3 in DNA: TGTGCCAGCATCTCGGGGAGCTCTGGAAACACCATATATTTT.

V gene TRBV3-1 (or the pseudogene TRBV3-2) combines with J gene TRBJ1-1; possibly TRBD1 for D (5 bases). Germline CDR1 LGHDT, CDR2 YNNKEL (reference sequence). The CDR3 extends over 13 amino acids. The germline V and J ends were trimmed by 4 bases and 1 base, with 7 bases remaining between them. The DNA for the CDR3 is TGTGCCAGCAGCCGCGGACAGAACACTGAAGCTTTCTTT. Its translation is CASSRGQNTEAFF.

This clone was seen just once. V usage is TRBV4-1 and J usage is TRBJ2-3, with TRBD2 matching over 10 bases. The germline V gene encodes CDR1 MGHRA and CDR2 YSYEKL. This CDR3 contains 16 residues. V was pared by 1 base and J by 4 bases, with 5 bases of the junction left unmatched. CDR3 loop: CASSQAVAGGADTQYF. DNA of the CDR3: TGCGCCAGCAGCCAAGCGGTAGCGGGAGGCGCAGATACGCAGTATTTT.

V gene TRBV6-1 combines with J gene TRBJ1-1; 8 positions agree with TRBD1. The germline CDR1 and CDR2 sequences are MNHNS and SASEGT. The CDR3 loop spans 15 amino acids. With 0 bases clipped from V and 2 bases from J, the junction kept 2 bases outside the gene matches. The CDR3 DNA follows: TGTGCCAGCAGTGAAGCGCAGGGGGCAAACACTGAAGCTTTCTTT. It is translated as CASSEAQGANTEAFF.

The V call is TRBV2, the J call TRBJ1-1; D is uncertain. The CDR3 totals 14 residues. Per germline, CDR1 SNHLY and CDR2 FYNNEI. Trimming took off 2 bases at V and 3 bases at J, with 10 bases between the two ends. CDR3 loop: CASSEQFGHTEAFF. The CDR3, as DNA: TGTGCCAGCAGTGAACAGTTTGGGCACACTGAAGCTTTCTTT.